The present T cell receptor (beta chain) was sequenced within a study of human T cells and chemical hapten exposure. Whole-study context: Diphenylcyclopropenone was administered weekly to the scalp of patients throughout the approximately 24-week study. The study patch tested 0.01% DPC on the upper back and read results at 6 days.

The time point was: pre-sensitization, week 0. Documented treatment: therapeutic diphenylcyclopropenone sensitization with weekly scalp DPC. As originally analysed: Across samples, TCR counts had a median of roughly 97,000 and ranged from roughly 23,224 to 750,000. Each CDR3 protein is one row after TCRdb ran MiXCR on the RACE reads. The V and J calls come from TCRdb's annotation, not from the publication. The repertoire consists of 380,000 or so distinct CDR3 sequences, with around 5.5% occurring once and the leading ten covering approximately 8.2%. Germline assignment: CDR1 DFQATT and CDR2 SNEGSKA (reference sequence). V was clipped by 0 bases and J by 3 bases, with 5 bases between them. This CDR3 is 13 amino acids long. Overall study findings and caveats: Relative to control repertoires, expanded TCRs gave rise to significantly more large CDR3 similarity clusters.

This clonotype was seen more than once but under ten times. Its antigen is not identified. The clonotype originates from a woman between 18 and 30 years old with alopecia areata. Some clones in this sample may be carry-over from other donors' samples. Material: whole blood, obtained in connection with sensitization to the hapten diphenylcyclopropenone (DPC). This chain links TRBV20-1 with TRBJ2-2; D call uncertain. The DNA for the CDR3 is TGCAGTGCTAGAGATCTGGACACCGGGGAGCTGTTTTTT. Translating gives CSARDLDTGELFF.